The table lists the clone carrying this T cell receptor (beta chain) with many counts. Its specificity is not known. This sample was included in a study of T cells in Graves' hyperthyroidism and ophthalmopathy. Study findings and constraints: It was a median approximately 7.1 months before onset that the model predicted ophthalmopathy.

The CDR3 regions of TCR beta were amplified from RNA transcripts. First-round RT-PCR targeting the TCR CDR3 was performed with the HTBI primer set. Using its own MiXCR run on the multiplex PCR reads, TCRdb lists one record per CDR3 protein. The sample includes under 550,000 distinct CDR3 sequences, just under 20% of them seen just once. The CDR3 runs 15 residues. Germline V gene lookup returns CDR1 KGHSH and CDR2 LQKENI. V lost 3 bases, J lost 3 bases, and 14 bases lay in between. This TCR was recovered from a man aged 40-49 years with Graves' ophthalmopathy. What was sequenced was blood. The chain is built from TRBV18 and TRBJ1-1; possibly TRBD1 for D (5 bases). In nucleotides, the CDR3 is TGTGCCAGCTCACCGGGGCTGAGGTTCGACACTGAAGCTTTCTTT. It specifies CASSPGLRFDTEAFF. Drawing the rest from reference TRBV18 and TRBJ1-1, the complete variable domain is NAGVMQNPRHLVRRRGQEARLRCSPMKGHSHVYWYRQLPEEGLKFMVYLQKENIIDESGMPKERFSAEFPKEGPSILRIQQVVRGDSAAYFCASSPGLRFDTEAFFGQGTRLTVV.